This T cell receptor (beta chain) was captured by sequencing in a study of T cells in Graves' hyperthyroidism and ophthalmopathy. In its sample, this clonotype was seen a few times. Patients aged 18 to 65 had newly diagnosed hyperthyroidism of under 2 months' duration. Lactation, pregnancy, other autoimmune disease or uncontrolled infection excluded patients. Diagnostic decisions used clinical symptoms, serum thyroxine and TRAb, thyroid ultrasound and orbital computed tomography. The CDR3 is 15 residues long. CDR1 is LNHDA, CDR2 SQIVND, per germline (reference sequence). J gave up 10 bases and V 5 bases, and 13 bases lay outside the gene matches. RNA transcripts provided the source from which TCR beta CDR3 regions were amplified. The primer set for the first-round RT-PCR of the TCR CDR3 was HTBI. One entry per CDR3 protein results from TCRdb running MiXCR on the multiplex PCR reads. The table lists under 400,000 distinct CDR3 sequences, roughly 15% of them singletons, with 33% in the top ten.

The receptor was isolated from a man aged 30 to 45 with Graves' hyperthyroidism. Sequences were obtained from blood. The V call is TRBV19, the J call TRBJ2-1, with 8 bases identical to TRBD2. In nucleotides, the CDR3 is TGTGCCAGTAGTGCCGGGACTAGGAGGCTGAGGGAGCAGTTCTTC. Protein sequence: CASSAGTRRLREQFF.